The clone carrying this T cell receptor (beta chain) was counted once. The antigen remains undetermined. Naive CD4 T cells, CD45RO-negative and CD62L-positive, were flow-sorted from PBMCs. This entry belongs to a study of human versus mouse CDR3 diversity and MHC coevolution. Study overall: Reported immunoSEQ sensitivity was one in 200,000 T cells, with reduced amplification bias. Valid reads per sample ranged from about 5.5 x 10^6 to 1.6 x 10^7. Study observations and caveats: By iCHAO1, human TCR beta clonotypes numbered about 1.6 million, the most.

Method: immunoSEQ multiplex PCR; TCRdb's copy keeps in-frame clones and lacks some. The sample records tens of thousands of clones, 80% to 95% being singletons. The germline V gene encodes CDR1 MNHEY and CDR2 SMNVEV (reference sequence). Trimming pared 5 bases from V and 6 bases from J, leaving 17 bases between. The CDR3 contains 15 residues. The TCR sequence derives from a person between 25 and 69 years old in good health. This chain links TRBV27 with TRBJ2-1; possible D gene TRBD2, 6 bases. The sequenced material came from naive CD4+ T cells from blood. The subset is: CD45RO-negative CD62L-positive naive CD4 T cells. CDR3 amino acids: CASSLRDFFPNEQFF. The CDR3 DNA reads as TGTGCCAGCAGTCTCCGGGACTTTTTCCCCAATGAGCAGTTCTTC.